Listed below are T cell receptor beta chains from one sample, sequenced in a study of T cells in localized non-small cell lung cancer. The protocol was immunoSEQ multiplex PCR, while the TCRdb copy is restricted to in-frame clones and leaves out a portion. The sample includes around 30,000 clones, roughly 78% of them seen just once. Material: peripheral blood, obtained before any cancer treatment. All receptors come from a male donor aged 60 or older with stage III squamous cell lung carcinoma. The CDR3 runs from the conserved cysteine through the conserved F or W. The D gene is left open where the match is weak.

j_gene,d_gene,v_gene,CDR3nt,CDR3aa
TRBJ1-5,-,TRBV4-1,TGCGCCAGCAGCCAAGATCCGCTATCCCAGTTGGGCCAGCATTTT,CASSQDPLSQLGQHF
TRBJ2-4,-,TRBV6-1,TGTGCCAGCAGTGAAACCAGGCGGCGGAAAAACATTCAGTACTTC,CASSETRRRKNIQYF
TRBJ2-1,TRBD2,TRBV5-5,TGTGCCAGCAGCTTAAAAGCGGGGCCCAACAATGAGCAGTTCTTC,CASSLKAGPNNEQFF
TRBJ1-1,-,TRBV6-1,TGTGCCAGCAGTGACAGGGGACTAGGGTCCAACACTGAAGCTTTCTTT,CASSDRGLGSNTEAFF
TRBJ2-7,-,TRBV11-1,TGTGCCAGCAGCTTCGGTGCGAATTGTGGGGACTTC,CASSFGANCGDF
TRBJ2-3,TRBD2,TRBV6-5,TGTGCCAGCAGTTCTAGCGGGAGTCCGTATACGCAGTATTTT,CASSSSGSPYTQYF
TRBJ2-7,-,TRBV28,TGTGCCAGCAGCACGGGCCCAAGAGGGCAGTACTTC,CASSTGPRGQYF
TRBJ1-2,-,TRBV11-2,TGTGCCAGCAGCTTAGATCAGGAGAGGAGGCACTATGGCTACACCTTC,CASSLDQERRHYGYTF
TRBJ1-1,TRBD1,TRBV2,TGTGCCACTACCCGGACAGGGGTATACACTGAAGCTTTCTTT,CATTRTGVYTEAFF
TRBJ1-6,-,TRBV6-1,TGTGCCAGCAGGGAAACAGGGACCTTCCTTTCACCCCTCCACTTT,CASRETGTFLSPLHF